These 12 T cell receptor beta chains came from one sample sequenced in a study of metastatic and nonmetastatic thyroid tumors. Not a single patient had been given any form of treatment at any point before undergoing thyroid surgery. TCRdb ran MiXCR on the PCR reads. Altogether approximately 24,000 clones are present, about 21% being singletons, with the ten largest covering about two thirds. Sequencing used blood. The receptor source for this set is a male donor with papillary thyroid cancer or a benign thyroid nodule (not recorded which). Some clones in this sample may be carry-over from other donors' samples.

The sample holds many counts of this clone. This chain uses TRBV12-3 or TRBV12-4 with TRBJ1-1; no definite D call. CDR3 length equals 13 residues. The V gene lost 6 bases and the J gene lost 5 bases, with 13 bases spanning the gap. The CDR3 DNA reads TGTGCCAGCAGCCGGGCCCCGGAGACTGAAGCTTTCTTT. This translates into CASSRAPETEAFF.

Many counts were recorded for this clone. V gene TRBV30 combines with J gene TRBJ2-3; D unresolved. Trimming stripped 0 bases from V and 4 bases from J, with 14 bases between. This CDR3 is 15 amino acids long. From germline, CDR1 is GTSNPN and CDR2 SVGIG (reference sequence). CDR3 sequence (DNA): TGTGCCTGGAGTGTCTCCCCCGTCCGGGCAGATACGCAGTATTTT. This gives the protein CAWSVSPVRADTQYF.

Many counts were recorded for this clone. The chain uses TRBV7-9 and TRBJ1-6; 7 bases line up with TRBD1. Looked up from germline, CDR1 is SEHNR and CDR2 is FQNEAQ (reference sequence). This CDR3 has 14 residues. The J segment lost 6 bases and the V segment lost 10 bases, leaving 9 bases of the junction unmatched. The DNA for the CDR3 is TGTGCCACAGCCCTGGGACAGCCTAATTCACCCCTCCACTTT. Amino acids: CATALGQPNSPLHF. The full variable domain, rest sourced from reference TRBV7-9 and TRBJ1-6, is DTGVSQNPRHKITKRGQNVTFRCDPISEHNRLYWYRQTLGQGPEFLTYFQNEAQLEKSRLLSDRFSAERPKGSFSTLEIQRTEQGDSAMYLCATALGQPNSPLHFGNGTRLTVT.

The sample holds many counts of this clone. The chain has TRBV30 and TRBJ2-7; 12 nucleotides line up with TRBD2. The CDR3 sequence is 15 residues long. Germline V CDR1 and CDR2: GTSNPN, SVGIG (reference sequence). The V and J ends lost 3 bases and 3 bases, in that order; junction bases with no gene match: 6. The CDR3 DNA follows: TGTGCCTGGAGCAAAACTAGCGGGAGGATCTACGAGCAGTACTTC. It is translated as CAWSKTSGRIYEQYF.

The rearrangement uses TRBV7-3 and TRBJ2-3, with a possible D match to TRBD2 (6 bases). The CDR3 has 12 amino acids. Germline assignment: CDR1 SGHTA and CDR2 FQGTGA. V was clipped by 5 bases and J by 6 bases, with 9 bases between them. DNA of the CDR3: TGTGCCAGCAGCGCGGGATTGGATACGCAGTATTTT. Encoded protein: CASSAGLDTQYF.

This clone was recorded many times. V and J are TRBV4-1 and TRBJ2-1, with D perhaps TRBD1 (5 bases). The ends were cut back, 1 base at V and 6 bases at J, with 7 bases in the middle. Germline V gene sequence: CDR1 MGHRA, CDR2 YSYEKL. The CDR3 runs 13 residues. This CDR3 is CASSQVTVNEQFF. CDR3 in DNA: TGCGCCAGCAGCCAAGTGACAGTCAATGAGCAGTTCTTC.

Many counts were recorded for this clone. The V gene is TRBV20-1, the J gene TRBJ2-2; 11 bases align to TRBD1. Losses at the gene ends were 0 bases for V and 7 bases for J; bases not matched to a gene: 4. There are 15 residues in the CDR3. Germline CDR1 reads DFQATT; CDR2 reads SNEGSKA (reference sequence). CDR3 residues: CSARDGDRGIGELFF. The CDR3 region has the DNA TGCAGTGCTAGAGATGGGGACAGGGGGATCGGGGAGCTGTTTTTT.

The chain uses TRBV24-1 and TRBJ2-1; TRBD2 aligns across 11 bases. Losses at the gene ends were 7 bases for V and 10 bases for J; bases not matched to a gene: 11. This CDR3 has 15 residues. The germline V gene has CDR1 KGHDR and CDR2 SFDVKD. The CDR3 sequence: CATSHSASGGWEQFF. CDR3 DNA: TGTGCCACCAGCCACTCCGCTAGCGGGGGGTGGGAGCAGTTCTTC.

This clone was observed many times. This chain's CDR3 is CASSRPGTGGYEQYF. As DNA, the CDR3 is TGTGCCAGCAGTCGACCGGGGACAGGGGGCTACGAGCAGTACTTC. The rearrangement uses TRBV28 and TRBJ2-7, with 11 nucleotides matching TRBD1. The CDR3 sequence is 15 residues long. The V segment lost 5 bases and the J segment 3 bases; nucleotides outside the gene matches: 6. From germline, CDR1 is MDHEN and CDR2 SYDVKM.

The rearrangement links TRBV15 to TRBJ1-5, with 9 bases identical to TRBD1. CDR1 is LNHNV, CDR2 YYDKDF, per germline (reference sequence). CDR3 size: 14 residues. V trimming: 1 base; J trimming: 7 bases; junction bases outside the gene matches: 2. The CDR3 reads CATSRGQGVQPQHF. The CDR3 DNA reads as TGTGCCACCAGCAGAGGACAGGGGGTACAGCCCCAGCATTTT.

This clone was picked up many times. The chain links TRBV9 to TRBJ2-3; 10 nucleotides match TRBD2. V shed 0 bases, J shed 3 bases, and the junction held 7 bases outside the gene matches. CDR1 SGDLS and CDR2 YYNGEE come from the germline V gene. The CDR3 is 17 residues long. This CDR3 reads CASSVVSSSGRTDTQYF. The CDR3 DNA reads TGTGCCAGCAGCGTAGTTTCGTCTAGCGGGAGAACAGATACGCAGTATTTT.

The chain employs TRBV19 and TRBJ1-1; D is unresolved. Germline V gene lookup returns CDR1 LNHDA and CDR2 SQIVND (reference sequence). Trimming stripped 5 bases from V and 1 base from J, with 5 bases between. The CDR3 length is 12 residues. This CDR3 is CASSLRNTEAFF. In DNA form, the CDR3 reads TGTGCCAGTAGTCTTCGGAACACTGAAGCTTTCTTT.